A single sample is the source of the 20 T cell receptor beta chains below, sequenced in a study of CD8+ T cells in alopecia areata. Sample treatment: oral pan-JAK inhibitor, 5-10 mg twice daily. Extracted RNA was reverse transcribed into cDNA, the sequencing template. The assay was immunoSEQ multiplex PCR, and TCRdb's table has in-frame clones only and misses some. This sample has around 140,000 clones, with around 50% found just once. The sequencing here drew on CD8+ T cells sorted from blood, taken at week 4, from a patient treated with tofacitinib. All receptors come from a human donor with alopecia areata.

This clone turned up a few times. The V gene is TRBV2, the J gene TRBJ1-5, with 8 bases fitting TRBD1. CDR1 is SNHLY, CDR2 FYNNEI, per germline. The CDR3 sequence is 16 residues long. The trim removed 5 bases at V and 4 bases at J, leaving 10 bases unmatched. The CDR3 bases are TGTGCCAGCAGTCCCTACCGACAGGGGCTAAATCAGCCCCAGCATTTT. Its protein is CASSPYRQGLNQPQHF.

In its sample, this clone was seen a few times. CDR3 loop: CASSATGHFTDTQYF. The CDR3 DNA follows: TGTGCCAGCAGCGCCACGGGACATTTCACAGATACGCAGTATTTT. V and J are TRBV9 and TRBJ2-3; D perhaps matches TRBD1 (6 bases). Germline CDR1 is SGDLS and CDR2 is YYNGEE. The CDR3 has 15 amino acids. The V end was cut by 3 bases, the J end by 2 bases, with 13 bases between.

The chain has TRBV5-4 and TRBJ2-7; 13 bases agree with TRBD2. Germline V CDR1 and CDR2: SGHNT, YYREEE (reference sequence). The junction had 7 bases not matched to a gene; V was cut back by 2 bases and J by 2 bases. The CDR3 loop spans 17 amino acids. The CDR3 sequence is CASSFGTSGMSPYEQYF. In DNA, the CDR3 is TGTGCCAGCAGCTTCGGGACTAGCGGGATGTCTCCCTACGAGCAGTACTTC.

V usage is TRBV6-5 and J usage is TRBJ1-1; D not resolved. Germline CDR1 and CDR2: MNHEY and SVGAGI. Trimming left V 2 bases short and J 2 bases short, with 3 bases between. This CDR3 has 12 residues. CDR3 DNA sequence: TGTGCCAGCAGTTACGCTAACACTGAAGCTTTCTTT. Protein product: CASSYANTEAFF.

The chain combines TRBV11-2 with TRBJ2-1, with D perhaps TRBD2 (5 bases). The V end was cut by 3 bases, the J end by 8 bases, with 11 bases between. CDR3 size: 13 residues. Germline V lookup: CDR1 SGHAT, CDR2 FQNNGV. This CDR3 is CASSFLEGDEQFF. The CDR3, as DNA: TGTGCCAGCAGCTTTCTCGAGGGCGATGAGCAGTTCTTC. Combining the CDR3 with reference TRBV11-2 and TRBJ2-1 gives the whole variable domain EAGVAQSPRYKIIEKRQSVAFWCNPISGHATLYWYQQILGQGPKLLIQFQNNGVVDDSQLPKDRFSAERLKGVDSTLKIQPAKLEDSAVYLCASSFLEGDEQFFGPGTRLTVL.

This clone turned up a few times. The chain carries TRBV27 and TRBJ1-2; D is unclear. The CDR3 is made up of 15 amino acids. Germline V CDR1 and CDR2: MNHEY, SMNVEV (reference sequence). The ends were cut back, 7 bases at V and 6 bases at J, with 21 bases in the middle. The CDR3 DNA follows: TGTGCCAGCACCGGTGGGCTTGGAGCGAGGAATGGCTACACCTTC. It is translated as CASTGGLGARNGYTF.

The genes are TRBV19 and TRBJ1-1; D is unresolved. This CDR3 is built from 11 residues. The V and J ends lost 6 bases and 6 bases respectively, with 8 bases between them. Germline V CDR1 and CDR2: LNHDA, SQIVND (reference sequence). The CDR3 DNA is TGTGCCAGTAGCCCGGGCTCTGAAGCTTTCTTT. Its translation: CASSPGSEAFF.

This clone was seen a single time. V is TRBV13 and J is TRBJ2-5, with 8 positions matching TRBD2. CDR1 and CDR2 from the germline V gene are PRHDT and FYEKMQ (reference sequence). The CDR3 runs 13 residues. V shed 3 bases and J 3 bases; nucleotides not matched to a gene: 0. The CDR3 nucleotides are TGTGCCAGCAGCTTCGGGGGGGAAGAGACCCAGTACTTC. Translation gives CASSFGGEETQYF.

The V call is TRBV14, the J call TRBJ1-1; D unresolved. V was trimmed by 2 bases and J by 4 bases, leaving 8 bases between them. This CDR3 contains 13 residues. Germline V CDR1 and CDR2: SGHDN, FVKESK. The CDR3 nucleotides read TGTGCCAGCAGCCAAAATCTCCTCACTGAAGCTTTCTTT. Protein sequence: CASSQNLLTEAFF.

The chain carries TRBV5-1 and TRBJ2-1; D possibly corresponds to TRBD1 (6 bases). This CDR3 has 16 amino acids. The V and J ends lost 2 bases and 0 bases respectively, with 12 bases between them. Germline V CDR1 and CDR2: SGHRS, YFSETQ. This chain's CDR3 is CASSFDRPSSYNEQFF. The CDR3 nucleotides read TGCGCCAGCAGCTTCGACAGGCCGAGCTCCTACAATGAGCAGTTCTTC. The whole variable domain, filled in from reference TRBV5-1 and TRBJ2-1, reads KAGVTQTPRYLIKTRGQQVTLSCSPISGHRSVSWYQQTPGQGLQFLFEYFSETQRNKGNFPGRFSGRQFSNSRSEMNVSTLELGDSALYLCASSFDRPSSYNEQFFGPGTRLTVL.

In this sample, this clone turned up a few times. The chain joins TRBV4-1 to TRBJ1-3, with D unresolved. This CDR3 is built from 16 residues. The germline V gene encodes CDR1 MGHRA and CDR2 YSYEKL. V lost 7 bases and J 0 bases, leaving 16 bases between the germline ends. The CDR3: CASTSRYRHSGNTIYF. DNA for the CDR3: TGCGCCAGCACATCTCGGTACCGCCACTCTGGAAACACCATATATTTT.

The V and J genes are TRBV5-1 and TRBJ2-3; D is undetermined. The CDR3 runs to 14 residues. Germline V lookup: CDR1 SGHRS, CDR2 YFSETQ. The V end lost 4 bases, the J end lost 6 bases, and 15 bases lay between the germline ends. The DNA for the CDR3 is TGCGCCAGCAGCCCGGAGTTGTACCGGGATACGCAGTATTTT. It specifies CASSPELYRDTQYF. Complete variable domain (other parts from reference TRBV5-1 and TRBJ2-3): KAGVTQTPRYLIKTRGQQVTLSCSPISGHRSVSWYQQTPGQGLQFLFEYFSETQRNKGNFPGRFSGRQFSNSRSEMNVSTLELGDSALYLCASSPELYRDTQYFGPGTRLTVL.

The chain links TRBV4-1 to TRBJ2-1, with D hard to call. CDR3 size: 13 residues. The V end was cut by 4 bases, the J end by 8 bases, with 12 bases between. Germline CDR1 is MGHRA and CDR2 is YSYEKL. The CDR3 is CASSLITRHEQFF. The CDR3 DNA follows: TGCGCCAGCAGCCTCATCACCAGGCATGAGCAGTTCTTC.

This chain joins TRBV6-5 and TRBJ2-7; D is tentatively TRBD1 or TRBD2 (5 bases each). There are 15 residues in the CDR3. In germline, CDR1 is MNHEY, CDR2 SVGAGI. V shed 1 base and J shed 0 bases, with 10 bases lying between them. This chain's CDR3 is CASSYLGDPSYEQYF. DNA for the CDR3: TGTGCCAGCAGTTACTTAGGGGACCCCTCCTACGAGCAGTACTTC.

The chain links TRBV2 to TRBJ2-3, with D possibly matching TRBD2 (5 bases). The V end was cut by 2 bases, the J end by 0 bases, with 15 bases between. The CDR3 is made up of 17 amino acids. The germline gives CDR1 SNHLY, CDR2 FYNNEI. The CDR3 DNA reads TGTGCCAGCAGTGAACAACGGGGATCGACTAGCACAGATACGCAGTATTTT. Protein sequence: CASSEQRGSTSTDTQYF.

The genes are TRBV13 and TRBJ2-1; D gene unclear. The CDR3 spans 12 residues. From germline, CDR1 is PRHDT and CDR2 FYEKMQ (reference sequence). The ends were cut back, 3 bases at V and 9 bases at J, with 9 bases in the middle. The CDR3 DNA is TGTGCCAGCAGCTTGAGCTTAGGTGAGCAGTTCTTC. Its translation: CASSLSLGEQFF.

The chain uses TRBV30 and TRBJ2-7; D is unclear. The CDR3 sequence is 13 residues long. V lost 7 bases to trimming and J lost 1 base, with 14 bases between them. Germline assignment: CDR1 GTSNPN and CDR2 SVGIG (reference sequence). In DNA, the CDR3 is TGTGCCTTAGACCCTGTTGGGTCCTACGAGCAGTACTTC. As protein: CALDPVGSYEQYF. Complete variable domain (other parts from reference TRBV30 and TRBJ2-7): SQTIHQWPATLVQPVGSPLSLECTVEGTSNPNLYWYRQAAGRGLQLLFYSVGIGQISSEVPQNLSASRPQDRQFILSSKKLLLSDSGFYLCALDPVGSYEQYFGPGTRLTVT.

This clone was seen only a few times. The J gene is TRBJ2-7, the V gene TRBV5-5; TRBD2 aligns across 7 bases. The CDR3 sequence is 15 residues long. CDR1 SGHKS and CDR2 YYEKEE come from the germline V gene (reference sequence). V lost 0 bases and J lost 3; bases outside the gene matches: 6. The CDR3 region has the DNA TGTGCCAGCAGCTTGGGGCTAGCGGAGGGCTACGAGCAGTACTTC. This gives the protein CASSLGLAEGYEQYF.

The V and J genes are TRBV6-5 and TRBJ2-2; D remains ambiguous. CDR1 is MNHEY, CDR2 SVGAGI, per germline. There are 13 residues in the CDR3. V was trimmed by 9 bases and J by 3 bases, leaving 11 bases between them. In nucleotides, the CDR3 is TGTGCCAGTAAGGCGTCGGACACCGGGGAGCTGTTTTTT. Its protein is CASKASDTGELFF.

The chain combines TRBV5-6 with TRBJ2-1; D call uncertain. V was clipped by 5 bases and J by 6 bases, with 12 bases between them. This CDR3 comprises 13 residues. Germline lookup yields CDR1 SGHDT and CDR2 YYEEEE. The CDR3 sequence is CASRPDMTNEQFF. The CDR3 region has the DNA TGTGCCAGCAGACCAGACATGACCAATGAGCAGTTCTTC.